The source of this T cell receptor (beta chain) is a study of T-cell reconstitution after alpha-beta-depleted transplantation in children. Unique molecular identifiers featured in how the TCRbeta library was prepared. TCRdb reprocessed the PCR reads with MiXCR, giving one entry per CDR3 protein. The table records some 530,000 distinct CDR3 sequences, under 15% of them present only once. The length of the CDR3 is 14 residues. Germline V lookup: CDR1 SGHTA, CDR2 FQGNSA. V shed 5 bases, J shed 1 base, and the junction held 3 bases outside the gene matches. The TCR originated in a human donor who donated a stem cell graft to a child with combined immunodeficiency. The source was PBMCs from the stem cell graft donor, collected from the stem cell graft. The chain carries TRBV7-2 and TRBJ2-3, with 7 bases fitting TRBD1. In DNA form, the CDR3 reads TGTGCCAGCAGCATTGACAGGGGCACAGATACGCAGTATTTT. Residues: CASSIDRGTDTQYF.